Listed below are T cell receptor beta chains from one sample, sequenced in a study of T cell responses to AZD1222 COVID-19 vaccine. Only in-frame clones appear in the TCRdb table, and some are missing; sequencing was by immunoSEQ multiplex PCR. The sample lists approximately 160,000 clones, around 91% seen once, with roughly 5% in the top ten. Sequenced here: peripheral blood, sampled on day 0 of AZD1222 vaccination. The origin of the receptors is an adult in good health. The CDR3 runs from the conserved cysteine through the conserved F or W. The D gene is left open where the match is weak. Size is omitted from some rows. Given values are once, few, many or a class for expanded clones.

j_call v_call clone_size d_call cdr3_nt cdr3_aa
TRBJ2-1 TRBV11-3 - TRBD2 TGTGCCAGCAGCTTGGGACTAGCTAATGAGCAGTTCTTC CASSLGLANEQFF
TRBJ2-5 TRBV7-9 - TRBD1 TGTGCCAGCAGCCTGACACAGGGGGCCGGAGAGACCCAGTACTTC CASSLTQGAGETQYF
TRBJ1-2 TRBV28 - - TGTGCCACCTTCTACTATGGCTACACCTTC CATFYYGYTF
TRBJ2-1 TRBV7-9 - - TGTGCCAGCAGCCCGCCTTCTGGCAATGAGCAGTTCTTC CASSPPSGNEQFF
TRBJ2-7 TRBV13 - - TGTGCCAGCAGCCCGGGACAAGACTACGAGCAGTACTTC CASSPGQDYEQYF
TRBJ2-7 TRBV24-1 - - TGTGCCACCAGTGATTATTACGAGCAGTACTTC CATSDYYEQYF
TRBJ1-2 TRBV10-1 - - TGCGCCAACACGTCGACTCGGTATGGCTACACCTTC CANTSTRYGYTF
TRBJ1-2 TRBV3-1/TRBV3-2 - TRBD1 TGTGCCAGCAGCCAGAGGGGGCGGTCCGGGACAGGGGGCTTCGGCTACACCTTC CASSQRGRSGTGGFGYTF
TRBJ2-1 TRBV7-9 - - TGTGCCAGCAGCCACAGTTTGACGGCCGACTCCTACAATGAGCAGTTCTTC CASSHSLTADSYNEQFF
TRBJ2-7 TRBV30 - - TGTGCCTGGAACAGGGGGGGAACCTACGAGCAGTACTTC CAWNRGGTYEQYF
TRBJ1-1 TRBV4-3 - - TGCGCCAGCAGCCAAGGTAAGGGGTGGACTGAAGCTTTCTTT CASSQGKGWTEAFF
TRBJ2-3 TRBV5-5 - TRBD2 TGTGCCAGCAGCTCACCCTCGCCGGGACTAGCGGCCACAGATACGCAGTATTTT CASSSPSPGLAATDTQYF
TRBJ2-5 TRBV4-2 - - TGTGCCAGCAGCCACACCCCCTTTGGGGGAGAAGAAGAGACCCAGTACTTC CASSHTPFGGEEETQYF
TRBJ2-3 TRBV19 - - TGTGCCAGTAGTATTCCATTGGGGGATACGCAGTATTTT CASSIPLGDTQYF
TRBJ2-2 TRBV19 - TRBD2 TGTGCCAGTAAGAGCCTAGCGGGGACCACCGGGGAGCTGTTTTTT CASKSLAGTTGELFF
TRBJ2-3 TRBV7-3 - - TGTGCCAGCAGCTTAATGTCGGGAGAAGACCCAGATACGCAGTATTTT CASSLMSGEDPDTQYF
TRBJ2-1 TRBV5-4 - - TGTGCCAGCAGCCCAACCCGGGGTGAGCAGTTCTTC CASSPTRGEQFF
TRBJ1-5 TRBV27 - - TGTGCCAGCAGCCCCGGCGCCTATCAGCCCCAGCATTTT CASSPGAYQPQHF
TRBJ2-7 TRBV4-1 - - TGCGCCAGCAGCCAAGAGGAGACAGGCCTCTACGAGCAGTACTTC CASSQEETGLYEQYF
TRBJ2-7 TRBV4-2 once - TGTGCCAGCAGCCAAACAGGGCAAGAGCAGTACTTC CASSQTGQEQYF
TRBJ2-1 TRBV2 - - TGTGCCAGCAGTCCCACCCAAGCGCGGATGGAGCAGTTCTTC CASSPTQARMEQFF
TRBJ2-7 TRBV5-4 - TRBD2 TGTGCCAGCAGCTTCCCCGGGACTAGCAGCGAGCAGTACTTC CASSFPGTSSEQYF
TRBJ2-7 TRBV18 - - TGTGCCAGCTCACCACCGGAAGGGGCGATATACGAGCAGTACTTC CASSPPEGAIYEQYF
TRBJ2-1 TRBV3-1/TRBV3-2 - TRBD2 TGTGCCAGCAGTCGGACTAGCGGGAGGTTTGGTGAGCAGTTCTTC CASSRTSGRFGEQFF
TRBJ1-4 TRBV19 - TRBD1 TGTGCCAGTAAATCACAGGGGGCATTGGATGAAAAACTGTTTTTT CASKSQGALDEKLFF
TRBJ1-4 TRBV28 - - TGTGCCAGCAGTGTTCTGGGCGTGACTAATGAAAAACTGTTTTTT CASSVLGVTNEKLFF
TRBJ2-1 TRBV2 - TRBD2 TGTGCCAGCAGTGAAAAGCGGGAGGGCTCAGAGGAGCAGTTCTTC CASSEKREGSEEQFF
TRBJ1-2 TRBV28 - - TGTGCCAGCAGTTTTGGGGGCGGAGGCTACACCTTC CASSFGGGGYTF
TRBJ2-3 TRBV7-3 - TRBD2 TGTGCCAGCAGCTCCGGGACTAGCGGAGCCACAGATACGCAGTATTTT CASSSGTSGATDTQYF
TRBJ2-3 TRBV20-1 - TRBD2 TGCAGTGCTAGTGCCCCCCTAGCGGGGGGCACAGATACGCAGTATTTT CSASAPLAGGTDTQYF
TRBJ2-3 TRBV28 - - TGTGCCAGCAGGAATATATGGGGGGCCTCTAGCACAGATACGCAGTATTTT CASRNIWGASSTDTQYF
TRBJ1-3 TRBV5-1 - - TGCGCCAGCAGCACCGGACGGTGGACCTCTGGAAACACCATATATTTT CASSTGRWTSGNTIYF
TRBJ1-5 TRBV28 - - TGTGCCAGCAGTTCGGTCGGCGTCGATCAGCCCCAGCATTTT CASSSVGVDQPQHF
TRBJ2-7 TRBV27 - - TGTGCCAGCAGTTTCGAACCAGCCTACGAGCAGTACTTC CASSFEPAYEQYF
TRBJ1-2 TRBV9 - - TGTGCCAGCAGTCGCCGGGGGAACTATGGCTACACCTTC CASSRRGNYGYTF
TRBJ2-1 TRBV9 - - TGTGCCAGCAGCCCGAGGTCGGAGCATATCTCCTACAATGAGCAGTTCTTC CASSPRSEHISYNEQFF
TRBJ1-1 TRBV7-2 - - TGTGCCAGCAGCCCCCGGCCTAACACTGAAGCTTTCTTT CASSPRPNTEAFF
TRBJ1-3 TRBV5-1 - - TGCGCCAGCAGCCCCGGACAGACGAGCTCTGGAAACACCATATATTTT CASSPGQTSSGNTIYF
TRBJ2-1 TRBV18 - TRBD1 TGTGCCAGCTCACCACCGGGGACAGGGCCTTACAATGAGCAGTTCTTC CASSPPGTGPYNEQFF
TRBJ1-5 TRBV27 once - TGTGCCAGCAGTCTATCCGGGTTGGGGAGGCAGCCCCAGCATTTT CASSLSGLGRQPQHF
TRBJ2-4 TRBV2 once - TGTGCCAGCAGTGGGTTAGGCGGTCACATTCAGTACTTC CASSGLGGHIQYF
TRBJ2-2 TRBV14 - TRBD2 TGTGCCAGCAGCCAAGTCCGGGAGGGTTATACCGGGGAGCTGTTTTTT CASSQVREGYTGELFF
TRBJ2-1 TRBV10-3 - TRBD2 TGTGCCATCAGTGTTCAGCGGGAGGGCAGGGAGCAGTTCTTC CAISVQREGREQFF
TRBJ2-7 TRBV12-3/TRBV12-4 - - TGTGCCAGCAGTTTAAGTGGCAACGAGCAGTACTTC CASSLSGNEQYF
TRBJ2-3 TRBV6-4 - TRBD1 TGTGCCAGCAGTGAGACAGGGGATATCACAGATACGCAGTATTTT CASSETGDITDTQYF
TRBJ2-2 TRBV5-4 - - TGTGCCAGCAGCTTCGTGAGTCTCAGGTCGAACACCGGGGAGCTGTTTTTT CASSFVSLRSNTGELFF
TRBJ2-7 TRBV3-1/TRBV3-2 few - TGTGCCAGCAGCGGGGGTGGCGAGCAGTACTTC CASSGGGEQYF
TRBJ2-5 TRBV19 once - TGTGCCAGTAGCGGGTCAGAGACCCAGTACTTC CASSGSETQYF
TRBJ1-3 TRBV28 - - TGTGCCAGCAGTTTAGTGGGGAGCACCATATATTTT CASSLVGSTIYF
TRBJ1-2 TRBV12-3/TRBV12-4 - TRBD1 TGTGCCAGTCGAGCACAGGGGCCATATGGCTACACCTTC CASRAQGPYGYTF
TRBJ2-7 TRBV27 - TRBD2 TGTGCCAGCAGTTCCGGGACTAGCGGCTCCTACGAGCAGTACTTC CASSSGTSGSYEQYF
TRBJ2-2 TRBV28 - TRBD2 TGTGCCAGCAGTACGCTGACTAGCGGGAGGACCGGGGAGCTGTTTTTT CASSTLTSGRTGELFF
TRBJ1-1 TRBV12-2 - - TGTGCAAGTCGCCTACGTCCCGGGACAACCCCAGCTGAAGCTTTCTTT CASRLRPGTTPAEAFF
TRBJ2-2 TRBV11-2 - - TGTGCCAGCAGCTTGCATGGGGTCACCGGGGAGCTGTTTTTT CASSLHGVTGELFF
TRBJ2-1 TRBV29-1 - TRBD1 TGCAGCGTTGTACAGGGGAATTACAATGAGCAGTTCTTC CSVVQGNYNEQFF